This T cell receptor beta chain stems from a study of T cells in Graves' hyperthyroidism and ophthalmopathy. Using RNA transcripts as the source, TCR beta CDR3 regions were amplified. The HTBI set primed first-round TCR CDR3 RT-PCR. TCRdb recomputed calls from the multiplex PCR reads with MiXCR, one row per CDR3 protein. The sample carries 300,000 to 450,000 distinct CDR3 sequences, 15% to 20% recorded once. This clonotype was seen ten or more times. The CDR3 runs 12 residues. The V and J ends lost 6 bases and 11 bases respectively, with 14 bases between them. This clonotype originated in a woman in her twenties or thirties with Graves' hyperthyroidism that later progressed to Graves' ophthalmopathy. The sequenced sample consisted of blood. This chain joins TRBV12-3 or TRBV12-4 and TRBJ2-1; no definite D call. The DNA for the CDR3 is TGTGCCAGCAGAGAAACCGGGCACCAGCAGTTCTTC. Translating gives CASRETGHQQFF.